This TCR beta chain is drawn from a study of blood T cell repertoires in COVID-19. Whole-study context: The samples span acute and convalescent COVID-19 from the United States, Italy and Spain.

Germline values: CDR1 MNHNS, CDR2 SASEGT. The CDR3 has 17 amino acids. Between the trimmed V and J ends, which lost 4 bases and 7 bases, there was a span of 20 bases. How the authors handled the data: By means of reference gene primer amplification, nucleated cell counts were estimated. Produced via immunoSEQ multiplex PCR; TCRdb's table is partial and in-frame only. V and J calls and clone size are as listed in that table; D and trimming were resolved from the DNA. Found here are around 150,000 clones, around 90% of them singletons; the top ten hold about 4.1%. The chain employs TRBV6-1 and TRBJ1-6, with a weak D call TRBD1 (6 bases). The receptor was derived from an older woman with active or convalescent COVID-19. Material: peripheral blood. CDR3 bases: TGTGCCAGCAGTGGGGACAAGGGGCAGGGACCGAATTCACCCCTCCACTTT. Protein product: CASSGDKGQGPNSPLHF.